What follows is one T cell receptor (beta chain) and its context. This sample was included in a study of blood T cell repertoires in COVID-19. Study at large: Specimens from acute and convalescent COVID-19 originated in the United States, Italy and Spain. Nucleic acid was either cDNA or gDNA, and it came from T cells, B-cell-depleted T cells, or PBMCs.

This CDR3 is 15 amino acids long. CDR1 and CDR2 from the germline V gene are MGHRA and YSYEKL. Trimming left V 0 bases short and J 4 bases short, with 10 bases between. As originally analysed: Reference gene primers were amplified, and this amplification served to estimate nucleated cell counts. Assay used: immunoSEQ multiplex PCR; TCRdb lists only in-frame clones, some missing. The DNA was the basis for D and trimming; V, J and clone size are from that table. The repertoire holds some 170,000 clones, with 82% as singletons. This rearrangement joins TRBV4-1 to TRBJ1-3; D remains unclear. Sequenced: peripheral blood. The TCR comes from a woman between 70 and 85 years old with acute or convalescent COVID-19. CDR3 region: CASSQDYREGNTIYF. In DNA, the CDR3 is TGCGCCAGCAGCCAAGACTATAGGGAGGGAAACACCATATATTTT.